This passage covers 17 T cell receptor beta chains from one sample sequenced in a study of blood T cell repertoires in COVID-19. Method: immunoSEQ multiplex PCR; TCRdb's copy keeps in-frame clones and lacks some. The repertoire has 350,000 to 450,000 clones, approximately 93% of them found once; the top ten carry roughly 0.9%. Sequenced: PBMCs or T cells enriched from blood (not recorded which). The receptor source for this set is a woman between 40 and 50 years old who had been exposed to COVID-19.

With respect to this clone: The sample contains more than one DNA sequence encoding this CDR3. The rearrangement joins TRBV3-1 (or the pseudogene TRBV3-2) to TRBJ1-1, with D perhaps TRBD1 (6 bases). This CDR3 is 13 amino acids long. CDR1 is LGHDT and CDR2 is YNNKEL in the germline V gene (reference sequence). With 3 bases removed from V and 1 base from J, the gap between germline ends came to 6 bases. The CDR3 is CASSQGQNTEAFF. CDR3 DNA sequence: TGTGCCAGCAGCCAGGGACAGAACACTGAAGCTTTCTTT.

The V gene is TRBV7-9, the J gene TRBJ1-6, with unresolved D. The germline V gene has CDR1 SEHNR and CDR2 FQNEAQ (reference sequence). The CDR3 loop spans 12 amino acids. Trimming took 5 bases from V and 8 from J, leaving 7 bases between them. CDR3 sequence (DNA): TGTGCCAGCAGCGAGAGGGATTCACCCCTCCACTTT. Translating it yields CASSERDSPLHF. Complete variable domain (other parts from reference TRBV7-9 and TRBJ1-6): DTGVSQNPRHKITKRGQNVTFRCDPISEHNRLYWYRQTLGQGPEFLTYFQNEAQLEKSRLLSDRFSAERPKGSFSTLEIQRTEQGDSAMYLCASSERDSPLHFGNGTRLTVT.

The V and J genes are TRBV6-5 and TRBJ2-7; D is perhaps TRBD2 (6 bases). Germline V gene sequence: CDR1 MNHEY, CDR2 SVGAGI. Trimming removed 0 bases from V and 4 bases from J, with 13 bases in between. The CDR3 has 15 amino acids. This CDR3 reads CASSYSSLAIYEQYF. The CDR3 DNA sequence: TGTGCCAGCAGTTACTCGTCCCTAGCGATTTACGAGCAGTACTTC.

The chain is built from TRBV11-2 and TRBJ1-1, with 9 bases aligning to TRBD1. This CDR3 has 15 residues. V gave up 5 bases and J gave up 4 bases; unmatched junction bases: 8. Germline loops: CDR1 SGHAT, CDR2 FQNNGV. CDR3 residues: CASSLTDRGSTEAFF. In nucleotides, the CDR3 is TGTGCCAGCAGCCTTACAGACAGGGGGAGCACTGAAGCTTTCTTT.

As concerns this clone: The same CDR3 arises from other DNA sequences in this sample as well. The genes are TRBV5-4 and TRBJ2-3, with no clear D. The CDR3 loop spans 13 amino acids. Germline CDR1 reads SGHNT; CDR2 reads YYREEE (reference sequence). Deletions cut 0 bases from V and 3 bases from J, with 5 bases between. Here the CDR3 DNA reads TGTGCCAGCAGCTTGGCCGGGACAGATACGCAGTATTTT. It encodes CASSLAGTDTQYF.

This sequence joins TRBV24-1 and TRBJ2-3; TRBD2 aligns across 8 bases. Germline trimming cut 9 bases from V and 1 base from J; bases unmatched to any gene: 5. From germline, CDR1 is KGHDR and CDR2 SFDVKD. The CDR3 runs to 14 residues. CDR3 coding DNA: TGTGCCACCCGAGGGCGGGAGGGCACAGATACGCAGTATTTT. Translated, it gives CATRGREGTDTQYF.

The chain joins TRBV7-2 to TRBJ2-5; unclear D gene. This CDR3 is 12 amino acids long. From germline, CDR1 is SGHTA and CDR2 FQGNSA. Trimming took off 1 base at V and 4 bases at J, with 4 bases between the two ends. The CDR3 sequence: CASSLGAETQYF. The CDR3 nucleotides are TGTGCCAGCAGCTTAGGCGCAGAGACCCAGTACTTC.

V usage is TRBV11-3 and J usage is TRBJ2-7; D gene uncertain. The CDR3 runs 12 residues. Trimming removed 1 base at V and 6 bases at J, with 7 bases between. Germline assignment: CDR1 SGHNT and CDR2 YENEEA. The CDR3 DNA follows: TGTGCCAGCAGCTTAGGTCTGAGCGAGCAGTACTTC. As protein: CASSLGLSEQYF.

This chain links TRBV7-2 with TRBJ1-2; 7 bases agree with TRBD1. J was trimmed by 4 bases and V by 5 bases; bases with no gene match: 7. This CDR3 is 14 amino acids long. From germline, CDR1 is SGHTA and CDR2 FQGNSA. CDR3 DNA: TGTGCCAGCAGCGCTCGGACAGGAGCCTATGGCTACACCTTC. Translation gives CASSARTGAYGYTF.

The V call is TRBV30, the J call TRBJ1-5; no definite D call. The CDR3 runs to 13 residues. The ends were cut back, 3 bases at V and 1 base at J, with 7 bases in the middle. In germline, CDR1 is GTSNPN, CDR2 SVGIG (reference sequence). In nucleotides, the CDR3 is TGTGCCTGGAGAATGGAGAGCAATCAGCCCCAGCATTTT. Amino acids: CAWRMESNQPQHF.

CDR3 amino acids: CASSQGQGQAFF. CDR3 sequence (DNA): TGTGCCAGCAGCCAAGGACAGGGTCAGGCTTTCTTT. The V gene is TRBV13, the J gene TRBJ1-1; TRBD1 aligns across 8 bases. V lost 5 bases, J lost 11 bases, and 7 bases stayed unmatched. The CDR3 length is 12 residues. The germline gives CDR1 PRHDT, CDR2 FYEKMQ (reference sequence).

This clone was recorded only once. The chain is built from TRBV4-2 and TRBJ2-1; TRBD1 is a possible D gene (6 bases). This CDR3 is built from 15 residues. The germline CDR1 and CDR2 sequences are LGHNA and YNFKEQ. Trimming pared 1 base from V and 3 bases from J, leaving 10 bases between. Written as DNA, the CDR3 is TGTGCCAGCAGCCAAGGGGCAGGGGTCTACAATGAGCAGTTCTTC. Translation gives CASSQGAGVYNEQFF.

V usage is TRBV19 and J usage is TRBJ2-3; D is undetermined. Germline lookup yields CDR1 LNHDA and CDR2 SQIVND (reference sequence). CDR3 length: 13 residues. Between the trimmed V and J ends, which lost 2 bases and 6 bases, there was a span of 9 bases. In DNA, the CDR3 is TGTGCCAGTAGTATACAAATCCCCGATACGCAGTATTTT. Translating gives CASSIQIPDTQYF.

The chain has TRBV6-5 and TRBJ1-2; D is perhaps TRBD1 (6 bases). Germline CDR1 is MNHEY and CDR2 is SVGAGI. The CDR3 extends over 14 amino acids. V lost 2 bases and J 6 bases, leaving 13 bases between the germline ends. This chain's CDR3 is CASSYLSGDHGYTF. The CDR3 DNA reads as TGTGCCAGCAGTTACCTGTCAGGGGATCATGGCTACACCTTC.

The V call is TRBV6-5, the J call TRBJ2-2; D remains unclear. Per the germline V gene, CDR1 is MNHEY and CDR2 is SVGAGI. This CDR3 has 14 residues. The ends were cut back, 2 bases at V and 5 bases at J, with 9 bases in the middle. This CDR3 is CASSYLSVTGELFF. For the CDR3, the DNA is TGTGCCAGCAGTTACCTTTCTGTGACCGGGGAGCTGTTTTTT.

This clone was detected only once. The same CDR3 also results from other DNA sequences found in this sample. The genes are TRBV7-9 and TRBJ1-2; D gene ambiguous. CDR1 SEHNR and CDR2 FQNEAQ come from the germline V gene (reference sequence). CDR3 size: 14 residues. Trimming pared 5 bases from V and 0 bases from J, leaving 10 bases between. This chain's CDR3 is CASSPSLANYGYTF. The CDR3 region has the DNA TGTGCCAGCAGCCCATCCCTAGCTAACTATGGCTACACCTTC. The whole variable domain, filled in from reference TRBV7-9 and TRBJ1-2, reads DTGVSQNPRHKITKRGQNVTFRCDPISEHNRLYWYRQTLGQGPEFLTYFQNEAQLEKSRLLSDRFSAERPKGSFSTLEIQRTEQGDSAMYLCASSPSLANYGYTFGSGTRLTVV.

V usage is TRBV27 and J usage is TRBJ2-1; TRBD1 agrees at 10 bases. Germline CDR1 and CDR2: MNHEY and SMNVEV (reference sequence). The length of the CDR3 is 17 residues. V lost 5 bases and J lost 6; bases outside the gene matches: 13. CDR3 loop: CASSPPAWDRGGNEQFF. For the CDR3, the DNA is TGTGCCAGCAGTCCCCCCGCCTGGGACAGGGGTGGCAATGAGCAGTTCTTC.